This paragraph reports one T cell receptor (delta chain). This likely traces to a read error, being one base from a far larger clone. The same CDR3 can be traced to other DNA sequences in this sample. Vgamma9/Vdelta2+ and Vdelta2-negative gammadelta T cells were flow-sorted from PBMC for bulk sequencing. These data belong to a study of γδ T cells in repeated Plasmodium falciparum infection. TCRdb reanalysed the multiplex PCR reads via CATT. This repertoire shows tens of thousands of delta-chain clones, approximately 1.5% found once; its top ten account for over 7.5%. CDR1 and CDR2 (germline): TSWWSYY, QGS. Trimming took 1 base from V and 4 from J; bases not matched to a gene: 18. The CDR3 extends over 20 amino acids.

Sequencing was done on a sample of gamma-delta T cells from blood. V and J are TRDV1 and TRDJ1; 10 nucleotides agree with TRDD3. The TCR sequence derives from a pool of human donors (malaria-infected and uninfected, not separated). The CDR3 region has the DNA TGTGCTCTTGGGGAACCACTTCGGTGGTACTGGGGGATGCGGAACGATAAACTCATCTTT. The encoded protein is CALGEPLRWYWGMRNDKLIF.